This TCR beta chain appears in the sequencing data of a study of PD-1 blockade in classical Hodgkin lymphoma. About the research overall: Intravenous infusions of nivolumab 3 mg/kg reached patients every 2 weeks.

The table came from immunoSEQ multiplex PCR; TCRdb's copy has only in-frame clones and leaves some out. The sample contains about 8,200 clones, about 82% of which appear only once. Every patient relapsed after autologous stem cell transplantation, and brentuximab vedotin exposure varied. Isolated CD8+ T cells were derived from thawed PBMCs through magnetic negative selection. CDR1 is MDHEN, CDR2 SYDVKM, per germline. There are 14 residues in the CDR3. V lost 3 bases to trimming and J lost 5 bases, with 13 bases between them. The clonotype originates from a human donor with classical Hodgkin lymphoma. This chain links TRBV28 with TRBJ1-1, with D perhaps matching TRBD1 (5 bases). The sample here was CD8+ T cells from blood, taken at baseline. The DNA of the CDR3 is TGTGCCAGCAGTTTTCCCGGGGGTGGTACTGAAGCTTTCTTT. It yields the protein CASSFPGGGTEAFF.